This entry concerns a single TCR beta chain. The data are from a study of control samples from healthy donors and cancer patients. In germline, CDR1 is KGHSH, CDR2 LQKENI. V was pared by 0 bases and J by 4 bases, with 15 bases between. The CDR3 is 16 residues long. Clones were read by immunoSEQ multiplex PCR, and TCRdb kept only the in-frame ones, dropping some. This table holds about 130,000 clones, around 93% found once. The receptor's source is a woman in her fifties or sixties in good health. The chain couples TRBV18 to TRBJ1-1; tentative D call: TRBD1 (5 bases). The material sequenced was blood. The DNA of the CDR3 is TGTGCCAGCTCACCACCGGGCGGCCAGAGGGGCACTGAAGCTTTCTTT. Translating gives CASSPPGGQRGTEAFF.